One sample yielded the 21 T cell receptor beta chains listed below, sequenced in a study of blood T cells in healthy people across ages. Then a second PCR, running roughly 7 to 11 cycles, was carried out with a sample-barcoded 5' primer and a J-beta primer mix. TCRdb reprocessed the 5' RACE reads with MiXCR, giving one entry per CDR3 protein. The data contain some 640,000 distinct CDR3 sequences, approximately 30% of them seen just once; the ten biggest clones take up 15% to 18%. The specimen was blood. The receptors originated from a woman older than 75 in good health.

This clonotype was seen many times. V usage is TRBV6-5 and J usage is TRBJ2-1; D is uncertain. CDR1 is MNHEY and CDR2 is SVGAGI in the germline V gene. Between the trimmed V and J ends, which lost 2 bases and 0 bases, there was a span of 8 bases. The CDR3 covers 15 residues. The CDR3 DNA sequence: TGTGCCAGCAGTTACGCGACGAGCTCCTACAATGAGCAGTTCTTC. Translated: CASSYATSSYNEQFF.

CDR3: CASSDPGTSNEKLFF. The CDR3 DNA sequence: TGTGCCAGCAGTGACCCCGGGACGTCTAATGAAAAACTGTTTTTT. The chain combines TRBV6-5 with TRBJ1-4; a weak D match, TRBD1 (5 bases). The CDR3 is 15 amino acids. The germline V gene has CDR1 MNHEY and CDR2 SVGAGI. The V end lost 5 bases, the J end lost 3 bases, and 13 bases lay between the germline ends.

Here the CDR3 reads CASSSAGQNYGYTF. CDR3 bases: TGTGCCAGCAGCTCTGCGGGACAGAACTATGGCTACACCTTC. The rearrangement uses TRBV7-8 and TRBJ1-2; 7 positions agree with TRBD1. CDR1 and CDR2 (germline): SGHVS, FQNEAQ. This CDR3 region has 14 residues. Germline trimming cut 4 bases from V and 2 bases from J; bases unmatched to any gene: 4. Full variable domain (rest looked up from reference TRBV7-8 and TRBJ1-2): GAGVSQSPRYKVAKRGQDVALRCDPISGHVSLFWYQQALGQGPEFLTYFQNEAQLDKSGLPSDRFFAERPEGSVSTLKIQRTQQEDSAVYLCASSSAGQNYGYTFGSGTRLTVV.

This clonotype was observed a handful of times. This may stem from a read error, because a much larger clone lies one nucleotide away. The genes are TRBV3-1 and TRBJ2-5; TRBD2 aligns across 7 bases. CDR1 and CDR2 from the germline V gene are LGHDT and YNNKEL (reference sequence). CDR3 length equals 16 residues. V shed 2 bases and J 11 bases; nucleotides not matched to a gene: 17. The CDR3 sequence: CASSQLPAAGTNEQYF. CDR3 nucleotide sequence: TGTGCCAGCAGCCAATTACCCGCAGCGGGGACCAATGAGCAGTACTTC.

This clonotype has at least ten counts. The rearrangement uses TRBV20-1 and TRBJ2-6, with a tentative D call TRBD2 (6 bases). CDR1 DFQATT and CDR2 SNEGSKA come from the germline V gene (reference sequence). This CDR3 comprises 15 residues. Between the trimmed V and J ends, which lost 3 bases and 1 base, there was a span of 10 bases. CDR3 bases: TGCAGTGCTAGTAGCGGAGCTTCTGGGGCCAACGTCCTGACTTTC. Translating it yields CSASSGASGANVLTF.

This clonotype was observed at least ten times. The genes are TRBV7-2 and TRBJ1-1; D perhaps matches TRBD1 (6 bases). Germline V lookup: CDR1 SGHTA, CDR2 FQGNSA. Between the trimmed V and J ends, which lost 1 base and 7 bases, there was a span of 16 bases. The CDR3 sequence is 15 residues long. The CDR3, as DNA: TGTGCCAGCAGCTTAGTAGGCAGGGGAATAAGTGAAGCTTTCTTT. Protein sequence: CASSLVGRGISEAFF.

This rearrangement joins TRBV25-1 to TRBJ1-2; TRBD1 agrees at 7 bases. The V gene's germline CDR1 is MGHDK and CDR2 SYGVNS. This CDR3 comprises 13 residues. V gave up 4 bases and J gave up 8 bases; unmatched junction bases: 7. In DNA form, the CDR3 reads TGTGCCAGCAGTGCCTACAGGGGTGGGGGCTACACCTTC. It yields the protein CASSAYRGGGYTF.

In the case of this clonotype: The junction differs from germline at one of its ends, possibly a read error. This sequence joins TRBV7-2 and TRBJ2-2; D may be TRBD2 (5 bases). This CDR3 is built from 13 residues. Germline CDR1 SGHTA, CDR2 FQGNSA. The CDR3 loop is CASSLHSTGERFF. In DNA form, the CDR3 reads TGTGCCAGTAGCTTACATTCCACCGGGGAGCGGTTTTTT.

This clonotype has at least ten counts. V usage is TRBV5-1 and J usage is TRBJ2-1, with TRBD1 as a possible D gene (6 bases). Germline V gene lookup returns CDR1 SGHRS and CDR2 YFSETQ. Trimming removed 5 bases at V and 1 base at J, with 10 bases between. The CDR3 runs 14 residues. CDR3 nucleotides: TGCGCCAGCAGGGACAGCTCATCCTACAATGAGCAGTTCTTC. It codes for CASRDSSSYNEQFF.

Concerning this clonotype itself: Being one base from a much bigger clone, this may be a read error. This chain uses TRBV20-1 with TRBJ2-4; 8 bases align to TRBD1. With 1 base clipped from V and 13 bases from J, the junction kept 18 bases outside the gene matches. The CDR3 length is 16 residues. Germline loops: CDR1 DFQATT, CDR2 SNEGSKA (reference sequence). This CDR3 is CSARVSGQVSHYGQYF. The CDR3 nucleotides are TGCAGTGCTAGAGTATCGGGACAGGTCTCCCACTACGGGCAGTACTTC.

The chain links TRBV5-5 to TRBJ2-5, with a tentative D call TRBD2 (6 bases). Per the germline V gene, CDR1 is SGHKS and CDR2 is YYEKEE (reference sequence). This CDR3 is 16 amino acids long. Trimming removed 4 bases from V and 2 bases from J, with 18 bases in between. CDR3 in amino acids: CASSLGEGGGQETQYF. CDR3 nucleotide sequence: TGTGCCAGCAGCCTGGGTGAGGGAGGCGGTCAAGAGACCCAGTACTTC.

This clonotype was seen just once. A much bigger clone sits one base away, suggesting this may be a read error. The chain combines TRBV4-3 with TRBJ2-3; no clear D. The CDR3 spans 15 residues. Germline lookup yields CDR1 LGHNA and CDR2 YSLEER. CDR3 sequence reads: CANSQDLTSTDTQYF. CDR3 in DNA: TGCGCCAACAGCCAAGATCTAACGAGCACAGATACGCAGTATTTT.

This clonotype was seen repeatedly, ten times or more. This chain joins TRBV7-2 and TRBJ2-1; TRBD2 is a possible D gene (5 bases). Germline CDR1 reads SGHTA; CDR2 reads FQGNSA. The CDR3 contains 15 residues. Trimming removed 3 bases at V and 4 bases at J, with 13 bases between. This chain's CDR3 is CASSFEGSLYNEQFF. The DNA for the CDR3 is TGTGCCAGCAGCTTTGAGGGCAGCCTATACAATGAGCAGTTCTTC.

This clonotype was counted at least ten times. V and J are TRBV10-3 and TRBJ1-1, with D tentatively TRBD1 (5 bases). V was shortened by 6 bases and J by 7 bases, with 12 bases between the two germline ends. The CDR3 totals 12 residues. The germline V gene has CDR1 ENHRY and CDR2 SYGVKD. CDR3 sequence reads: CAISQGRDEAFF. The CDR3 nucleotides read TGTGCCATCAGCCAGGGTCGCGATGAAGCTTTCTTT.

The sample holds many counts of this clonotype. V usage is TRBV30 and J usage is TRBJ2-7; perhaps TRBD1 as D (6 bases). CDR1 and CDR2 (germline): GTSNPN, SVGIG (reference sequence). Trimming pared 1 base from V and 2 bases from J, leaving 9 bases between. The CDR3 is 13 residues long. The CDR3 is CAWSDQGPYEQYF. As DNA, the CDR3 is TGTGCCTGGAGTGATCAGGGGCCCTACGAGCAGTACTTC. Full variable domain (remainder filled in from reference TRBV30 and TRBJ2-7): SQTIHQWPATLVQPVGSPLSLECTVEGTSNPNLYWYRQAAGRGLQLLFYSVGIGQISSEVPQNLSASRPQDRQFILSSKKLLLSDSGFYLCAWSDQGPYEQYFGPGTRLTVT.

This clonotype was counted ten times or more. The V and J genes are TRBV2 and TRBJ1-5; unclear D gene. The germline gives CDR1 SNHLY, CDR2 FYNNEI. Trimming took 5 bases from V and 2 from J, leaving 13 bases between them. The CDR3 extends over 15 amino acids. CDR3 residues: CASSYRPDGNQPQHF. The CDR3 DNA is TGTGCCAGCAGTTACCGGCCTGATGGCAATCAGCCCCAGCATTTT. The full variable domain, completed using reference TRBV2 and TRBJ1-5, is EPEVTQTPSHQVTQMGQEVILRCVPISNHLYFYWYRQILGQKVEFLVSFYNNEISEKSEIFDDQFSVERPDGSNFTLKIRSTKLEDSAMYFCASSYRPDGNQPQHFGDGTRLSIL.

The chain uses TRBV2 and TRBJ2-5, with D possibly matching TRBD1 (5 bases). The J call may be wrong; the DNA end is better matched by TRBJ2-7. The CDR3 spans 13 residues. Germline CDR1 reads SNHLY; CDR2 reads FYNNEI. The CDR3 bases are TGTGCCAGCAGAGGCTACCAGGGTGTCGAGCAGTACTTC. Residues: CASRGYQGVEQYF.

This clonotype came up many times. The V gene is TRBV12-3 or TRBV12-4, the J gene TRBJ2-3, with 10 bases matching TRBD1. CDR3 length: 15 amino acids. J gave up 5 bases and V 5 bases, and 7 bases lay outside the gene matches. CDR3 protein: CASSLRQGAGDTQYF. CDR3 DNA: TGTGCCAGCAGTCTCCGACAGGGGGCTGGAGATACGCAGTATTTT.

The chain recombines TRBV29-1 with TRBJ2-1; 7 positions match TRBD2. Trimming cost V 8 bases and J 9 bases; bases outside gene matches: 19. This CDR3 contains 15 residues. Looked up from germline, CDR1 is SQVTM and CDR2 is ANQGSEA. The CDR3 reads CSFPRWAREKGEQFF. In DNA, the CDR3 is TGCAGCTTTCCCCGGTGGGCGCGGGAGAAGGGTGAGCAGTTCTTC.

The chain is built from TRBV10-3 and TRBJ2-7, with TRBD2 identical over 7 bases. Unmatched junction bases numbered 10, after V lost 3 bases and J lost 5 bases. The CDR3 spans 15 residues. Germline CDR1 is ENHRY and CDR2 is SYGVKD. The DNA of the CDR3 is TGTGCCATCAGTGAAGAGGGAGGGCCGTCTGACGAGCAGTACTTC. Translating it yields CAISEEGGPSDEQYF.

This rearrangement joins TRBV18 to TRBJ1-4; the D gene is possibly TRBD1 (6 bases). The CDR3 sequence is 15 residues long. CDR1 and CDR2 (germline): KGHSH, LQKENI. Trimming removed 3 bases at V and 3 bases at J, with 11 bases between. The CDR3 sequence is CASSPNGTPNEKLFF. CDR3 DNA: TGTGCCAGCTCACCTAACGGGACACCTAATGAAAAACTGTTTTTT.